This entry is about one T cell receptor (beta chain). What it binds is unknown. The source of the sample is a study of long-term antiretroviral therapy in people with HIV. Points from the study as a whole: ART-treated samples gained diversity yet remained below transplant donor controls.

An immunoSEQ assay, version v3.0, was performed at survey level. A per-sample goal of about 35,000-55,000 T-cell genomes was targeted by sequencing. Clones were sequenced by immunoSEQ multiplex PCR, and TCRdb holds only the in-frame ones, with some missing. The sample yields 30,000 to 40,000 clones, around four fifths seen once. This specimen was unsorted PBMCs, taken 0.4 years before starting antiretroviral therapy. This TCR was sampled from a man younger than 30 with HIV.

CDR3 region: CASSSRESSYNEQFF. CDR3 nucleotides: TGTGCCAGCAGCTCTAGGGAAAGCTCCTACAATGAGCAGTTCTTC. The J gene is TRBJ2-1, the V gene TRBV6-1; D gene uncertain. There are 15 residues in the CDR3. V lost 6 bases and J 0 bases, leaving 12 bases between the germline ends. The germline V gene encodes CDR1 MNHNS and CDR2 SASEGT.